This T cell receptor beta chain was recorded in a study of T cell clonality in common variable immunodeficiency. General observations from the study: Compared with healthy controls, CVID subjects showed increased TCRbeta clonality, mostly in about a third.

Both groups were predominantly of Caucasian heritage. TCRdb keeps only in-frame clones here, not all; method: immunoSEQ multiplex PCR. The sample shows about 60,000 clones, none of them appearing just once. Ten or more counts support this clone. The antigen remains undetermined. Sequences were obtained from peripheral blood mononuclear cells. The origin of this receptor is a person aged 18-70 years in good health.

The CDR3 region is CASSGQNQQPQHF. The sequenced CDR3 bases are TGTGCCAGTAGCGGACAGAACCAACAGCCC. This sequence joins TRBV19 and TRBJ1-5; possible D gene TRBD1, 6 bases. Coverage ceases 3 residues before the CDR3 finishes, and the germline J gene fills in the end. Per germline, CDR1 LNHDA and CDR2 SQIVND (reference sequence). Deletions cut 6 bases from V and 7 bases from J, with 13 bases between. The CDR3 consists of 13 residues.